This is a list of T cell receptor beta chains from one sample in a study of T-cell memory formation after mild COVID-19. TCRdb re-derived calls from the 5' RACE reads in MiXCR, one entry per CDR3 protein. Altogether fewer than 700,000 distinct CDR3 sequences are present, roughly 18% being singletons, with the ten largest covering around 12%. Sequencing was performed on PBMCs or a T cell subset sorted from them (not recorded which). Source of these receptors: an adult woman who had mild COVID-19 (a few samples of this study predate the infection). Cell type and time point are not known. The CDR3 runs from the conserved cysteine through the conserved F or W. The order of the fields is J gene, V gene, CDR3 protein.

TRBJ2-2	TRBV7-8	CASNSWTGRNTGELFF
TRBJ2-5	TRBV7-7	CASSQAGGGETQYF
TRBJ1-4	TRBV6-2/TRBV6-3	CASSRAGQPTNEKLFF
TRBJ2-2	TRBV15	CATMQGGNTGELFF
TRBJ2-5	TRBV6-5	CASRLSGGQETQYF
TRBJ1-1	TRBV7-7	CASSPDPNTEAFF
TRBJ2-7	TRBV9	CASSPLVDGTYEQYF
TRBJ1-5	TRBV7-7	CASSSPGTEGNQPQHF
TRBJ1-5	TRBV4-1	CASSETGFNQPQHF
TRBJ1-1	TRBV7-8	CASSLSGRQGVNTEAFF
TRBJ2-7	TRBV7-6	CASSLARDRVYEQYF
TRBJ1-3	TRBV20-1	CSARDRGRELALSGNTIYF
TRBJ2-5	TRBV20-1	CSAIVLLAGGQETQYF
TRBJ1-2	TRBV24-1	CATSDDRGREGNYGYTF
TRBJ1-2	TRBV5-6	CASSLASNYGYTF
TRBJ2-2	TRBV7-6	CASSQSTLTGELFF
TRBJ1-1	TRBV20-1	CSARPRDSYMNTEAFF
TRBJ1-2	TRBV29-1	CSVEGTPPGYTF
TRBJ1-6	TRBV6-5	CASSDTGGLYSPLHF
TRBJ2-1	TRBV5-1	CASSQGLGLNEQFF
TRBJ1-4	TRBV7-2	CASSLWGPTNEKLFF
TRBJ2-3	TRBV14	CASSQRGVSTDTQYF